The present entry profiles one T cell receptor beta chain with its context. The antigen is unknown. Cycle 7 day 1, cycle 4 day 1, and baseline were the timepoints at which blood was sampled. The CDR3 extends over 16 amino acids. The V end lost 0 bases, the J end lost 7 bases, and 16 bases lay between the germline ends. The germline V gene encodes CDR1 LNHDA and CDR2 SQIVND (reference sequence). The data stem from a study of OX40 agonist ivuxolimab in advanced cancers. Overall study context: A male proportion of about 84% was recorded, with mean age approximately 56 years and range about 23 to 80.

Profiled with immunoSEQ multiplex PCR; TCRdb holds only in-frame clones, not every one. The table records around 15,000 clones, approximately 80% of them present only once. Study outcomes and limitations: Some patients who did not respond also had low normalized T-cell clonal expansion.

The sequence was collected from an adult with an advanced solid tumor such as melanoma, head and neck, liver or kidney cancer. Sequenced material: CD4+ or CD8+ T cells sorted from blood, taken in a trial of the OX40 agonist ivuxolimab. This chain uses TRBV19 with TRBJ1-5, with D possibly matching TRBD1 (5 bases). CDR3: CASSIDGEGPGQPQHF. CDR3 sequence (DNA): TGTGCCAGTAGTATAGATGGTGAGGGGCCGGGGCAGCCCCAGCATTTT.